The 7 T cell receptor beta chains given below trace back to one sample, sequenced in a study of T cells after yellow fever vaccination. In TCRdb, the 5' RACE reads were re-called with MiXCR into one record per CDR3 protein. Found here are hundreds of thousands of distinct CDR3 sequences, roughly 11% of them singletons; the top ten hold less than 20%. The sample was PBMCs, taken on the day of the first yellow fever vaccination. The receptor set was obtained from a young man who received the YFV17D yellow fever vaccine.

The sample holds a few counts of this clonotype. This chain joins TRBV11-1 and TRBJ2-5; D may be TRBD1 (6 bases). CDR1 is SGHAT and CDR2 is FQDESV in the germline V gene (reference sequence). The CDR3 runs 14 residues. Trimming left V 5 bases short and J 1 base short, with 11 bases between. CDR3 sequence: CASSTPGAQETQYF. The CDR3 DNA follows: TGTGCCAGCAGCACGCCAGGGGCCCAAGAGACCCAGTACTTC.

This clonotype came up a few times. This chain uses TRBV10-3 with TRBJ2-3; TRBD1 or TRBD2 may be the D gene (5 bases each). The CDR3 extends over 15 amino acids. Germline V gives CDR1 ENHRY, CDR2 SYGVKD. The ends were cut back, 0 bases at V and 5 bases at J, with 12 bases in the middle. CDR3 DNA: TGTGCCATCAGTGAGTCGCCTTTGAGGGGAGATACGCAGTATTTT. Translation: CAISESPLRGDTQYF.

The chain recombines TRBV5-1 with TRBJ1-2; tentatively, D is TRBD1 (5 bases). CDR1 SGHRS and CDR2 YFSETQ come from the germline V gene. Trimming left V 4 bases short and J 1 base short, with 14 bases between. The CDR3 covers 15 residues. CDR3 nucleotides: TGCGCCAGCAGCCCGGGGGGAAGCCTTAACTATGGCTACACCTTC. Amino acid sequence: CASSPGGSLNYGYTF.

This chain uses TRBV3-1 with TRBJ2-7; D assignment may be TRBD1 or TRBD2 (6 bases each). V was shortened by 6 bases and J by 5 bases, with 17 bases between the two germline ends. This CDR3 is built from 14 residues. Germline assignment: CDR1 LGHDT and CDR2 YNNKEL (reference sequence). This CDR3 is CASRLTGTANEQYF. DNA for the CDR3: TGTGCCAGCAGGCTTACAGGGACTGCCAACGAGCAGTACTTC.

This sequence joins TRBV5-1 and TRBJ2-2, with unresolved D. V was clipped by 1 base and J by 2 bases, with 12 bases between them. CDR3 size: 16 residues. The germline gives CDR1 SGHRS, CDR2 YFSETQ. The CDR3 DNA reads TGCGCCAGCAGCTTGAGAGGCCAGCTAAACACCGGGGAGCTGTTTTTT. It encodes CASSLRGQLNTGELFF. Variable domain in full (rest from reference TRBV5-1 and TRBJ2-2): KAGVTQTPRYLIKTRGQQVTLSCSPISGHRSVSWYQQTPGQGLQFLFEYFSETQRNKGNFPGRFSGRQFSNSRSEMNVSTLELGDSALYLCASSLRGQLNTGELFFGEGSRLTVL.

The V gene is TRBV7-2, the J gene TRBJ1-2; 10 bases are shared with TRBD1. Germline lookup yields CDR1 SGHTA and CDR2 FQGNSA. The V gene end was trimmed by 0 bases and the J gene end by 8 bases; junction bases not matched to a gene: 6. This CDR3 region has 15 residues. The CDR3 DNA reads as TGTGCCAGCAGCTTAGCGGGGGGACAGGGGCGAGGCTACACCTTC. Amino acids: CASSLAGGQGRGYTF.

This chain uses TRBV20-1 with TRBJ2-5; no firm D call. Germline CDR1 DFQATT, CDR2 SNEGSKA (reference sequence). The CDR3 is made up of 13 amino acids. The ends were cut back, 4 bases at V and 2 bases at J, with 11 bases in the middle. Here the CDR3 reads CSAKQGSQETQYF. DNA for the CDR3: TGCAGTGCTAAACAAGGCTCTCAAGAGACCCAGTACTTC.